The 7 T cell receptor beta chains below come from one sample, sequenced in a study of shared clonotypes between healthy human individuals. Profiling relied on immunoSEQ multiplex PCR, and the TCRdb table lists in-frame clones only, not all of them. The sample yields more than 2 million clones, approximately 96% seen once. The specimen was naive CD4+ T cells sorted from blood. The sample's subset: CD45RA+ positively selected. The source of these receptors is a man younger than 30 in good health.

V gene TRBV19 combines with J gene TRBJ2-3, with 8 bases identical to TRBD1. V shed 7 bases and J 0 bases; nucleotides not matched to a gene: 6. CDR1 is LNHDA and CDR2 is SQIVND in the germline V gene (reference sequence). The CDR3 covers 15 residues. This chain's CDR3 is CASTGTGSSTDTQYF. The CDR3 DNA follows: TGTGCCAGTACCGGGACAGGCTCTAGCACAGATACGCAGTATTTT.

This clone has only one observation. The V gene is TRBV7-9, the J gene TRBJ2-3, with 7 bases identical to TRBD1. Germline V gives CDR1 SEHNR, CDR2 FQNEAQ (reference sequence). The CDR3 is made up of 16 amino acids. Trimming at V came to 3 bases and at J to 1 base, leaving 7 bases not matched to a gene. The DNA of the CDR3 is TGTGCCAGCAGCTTGGGACAGTCGCCCGGCACAGATACGCAGTATTTT. This encodes CASSLGQSPGTDTQYF.

V and J are TRBV7-8 and TRBJ2-2; 8 nucleotides match TRBD1. The CDR3 totals 14 residues. With 4 bases clipped from V and 8 bases from J, the junction kept 6 bases outside the gene matches. Germline CDR1 and CDR2: SGHVS and FQNEAQ. The CDR3 reads CASSSRQGRGELFF. CDR3 nucleotides: TGTGCCAGCAGCTCCAGACAGGGGAGGGGGGAGCTGTTTTTT. Full variable domain (rest looked up from reference TRBV7-8 and TRBJ2-2): GAGVSQSPRYKVAKRGQDVALRCDPISGHVSLFWYQQALGQGPEFLTYFQNEAQLDKSGLPSDRFFAERPEGSVSTLKIQRTQQEDSAVYLCASSSRQGRGELFFGEGSRLTVL.

A note on this clone: Other DNA sequences in this sample translate to the same CDR3. The CDR3 sequence is CASSLGSGGETQYF. CDR3 DNA sequence: TGCGCCAGCAGCTTGGGTAGCGGGGGCGAGACCCAGTACTTC. This chain uses TRBV5-1 with TRBJ2-5; TRBD2 matches at 9 bases. Unmatched junction bases numbered 2, after V lost 0 bases and J lost 5 bases. The CDR3 is made up of 14 amino acids. Looked up from germline, CDR1 is SGHRS and CDR2 is YFSETQ.

V is TRBV10-3 and J is TRBJ2-3; TRBD1 aligns across 8 bases. The CDR3 is 16 amino acids. Germline loops: CDR1 ENHRY, CDR2 SYGVKD. J lost 0 bases, V lost 3 bases, and 5 bases had no gene match. Written as DNA, the CDR3 is TGTGCCATCAGTGACCTTAGGACAGGGAGCACAGATACGCAGTATTTT. Protein product: CAISDLRTGSTDTQYF.

The sample holds one count of this clone. The V and J genes are TRBV28 and TRBJ2-5, with 10 bases that match TRBD2. V shed 2 bases and J 5 bases; nucleotides not matched to a gene: 8. Germline CDR1 is MDHEN and CDR2 is SYDVKM. The CDR3 has 16 residues. In nucleotides, the CDR3 is TGTGCCAGCAGTTTACTGAGGACTAGCGGTACGGAGACCCAGTACTTC. Its translation: CASSLLRTSGTETQYF.

DNA of the CDR3: TGTGCCAGCAGTTTTCAAGGGGTGCCTAACACTGAAGCTTTCTTT. This translates into CASSFQGVPNTEAFF. V and J are TRBV28 and TRBJ1-1; possible D gene TRBD1, 5 bases. Germline lookup yields CDR1 MDHEN and CDR2 SYDVKM. This CDR3 spans 15 amino acids. V lost 3 bases and J 2 bases, leaving 13 bases between the germline ends.